This TCR beta chain stems from a study of CD8 T cells in ankylosing spondylitis (dated by TCRdb to about 2017). At the level of the whole study: The study profiled T cell receptor beta repertoires in healthy donors and ankylosing spondylitis patients to find disease-linked TCR variants. The full study cohort was made up of 25 ankylosing spondylitis patients and roughly 100 healthy donors. Peripheral blood was sampled, and synovial fluid was additionally collected from ankylosing spondylitis patients.

The reads were generated on an Illumina HiSeq 2500. Quantitative 5'-RACE with molecular barcodes was used to prepare TCR beta libraries. The source study handled its data this way. A new computational method, built on a probabilistic model of VDJ rearrangement, was used to identify disease-linked TCR variants. The raw public reads went through TCRdb reprocessing: fastp at Q25, MiXCR clone calling, in-frame beta chains kept. Each entry merges the rows of one CDR3 protein and shows their most common DNA and genes. TCRdb, rather than the study authors, made the V and J calls. The sample table holds roughly 700,000 distinct CDR3 sequences, of which 15% to 20% were seen once. The top ten hold about 19% of the sample. A word on this clonotype: This receptor's antigen is unknown. Per-nucleotide qualities are absent, and no much larger clonotype sits a single base away.

V gives up 3 bases and J gives up 0 bases, and the segment between their germline ends measures 9 bases. The CDR3, cysteine through phenylalanine, is 15 amino acids long. Of all the DNA, just the CDR3 is kept, 45 bases in frame from base 1. Results and caveats for the whole study, not just this receptor: Some motif variants had previously been reported in the synovial fluid and blood of reactive arthritis patients, which suggests shared mechanisms of disease initiation. In peripheral blood, the disease-linked clones were found at relatively low frequencies and had a CD8+ phenotype. A TCR beta motif made up of eight highly homologous amino acid variants appeared to be characteristic of blood from ankylosing spondylitis patients. The disease-linked clones were reported to be significantly enriched in matched synovial fluid samples from ankylosing spondylitis patients.

The receptor comes from a male donor with ankylosing spondylitis. This sequence uses TRBV12-3 or TRBV12-4 and TRBJ2-4; the D gene assignment is perhaps TRBD1 or TRBD2, with each matching 5 bases. The sequenced sample was blood, either unsorted or a sorted T cell fraction (not recorded which). CDR3 protein: CASSFGGIAKNIQYF. The DNA is TGTGCCAGCAGTTTTGGGGGAATAGCCAAAAACATTCAGTACTTC.